This passage covers 22 T cell receptor beta chains from one sample sequenced in a study of blood T cell repertoires in COVID-19. Clones were sequenced by immunoSEQ multiplex PCR, and TCRdb holds only the in-frame ones, with some missing. Among about 32,000 clones, around 85% were seen once, and the ten largest hold around 45%. The sequenced sample consisted of peripheral blood. These TCRs come from a man in his 60s with active or convalescent COVID-19.

V and J are TRBV12-5 and TRBJ1-2, with a weak D call TRBD1 (5 bases). The CDR3 runs 14 residues. Germline V gene sequence: CDR1 LGHNT, CDR2 FRNRAP. V was cut by 1 base and J by 8 bases, with 14 bases left in between. The CDR3 nucleotides read TGTGCTAGTGGTTTGGACCCGGGGCGGGGAGGCTACACCTTC. It yields the protein CASGLDPGRGGYTF.

The chain is built from TRBV15 and TRBJ2-1; 12 positions agree with TRBD2. CDR1 and CDR2 (germline): LNHNV, YYDKDF (reference sequence). V lost 3 bases, J lost 5 bases, and 14 bases stayed unmatched. CDR3 length: 19 residues. This CDR3 reads CATSRGRTSGIRAHNEQFF. The DNA of the CDR3 is TGTGCCACCAGCAGGGGCAGGACTAGCGGGATTAGGGCACACAATGAGCAGTTCTTC.

This chain joins TRBV6-1 and TRBJ1-5; D might be TRBD1 (5 bases). V was cut by 0 bases and J by 2 bases, with 11 bases left in between. This CDR3 spans 16 amino acids. Germline V gives CDR1 MNHNS, CDR2 SASEGT. Written as DNA, the CDR3 is TGTGCCAGCAGTGAAGCGGGGGGGTTGGGCAATCAGCCCCAGCATTTT. This encodes CASSEAGGLGNQPQHF.

The chain uses TRBV7-9 and TRBJ2-3; D is unresolved. V lost 6 bases and J 5 bases, leaving 9 bases between the germline ends. This CDR3 contains 12 residues. The V gene's germline CDR1 is SEHNR and CDR2 FQNEAQ (reference sequence). Written as DNA, the CDR3 is TGTGCCAGCAGGGGCCAAGGAGATACGCAGTATTTT. It is translated as CASRGQGDTQYF.

The chain carries TRBV6-4 and TRBJ1-6, with no clear D. The CDR3 is 17 amino acids. CDR1 and CDR2 from the germline V gene are MRHNA and SNTAGT. V dropped 0 bases and J dropped 4 bases, with 13 bases sitting between them. The CDR3 DNA sequence: TGTGCCAGCAGTGACTCGACCAGGACTGAATATAATTCACCCCTCCACTTT. This gives the protein CASSDSTRTEYNSPLHF.

V usage is TRBV7-2 and J usage is TRBJ1-6; 10 bases are shared with TRBD1. V was clipped by 4 bases and J by 6 bases; unmatched bases: 3. CDR3 size: 15 residues. In germline, CDR1 is SGHTA, CDR2 FQGNSA. CDR3 region: CASSSGTGVNSPLHF. The CDR3 DNA sequence: TGTGCCAGCAGCTCCGGGACAGGGGTTAATTCACCCCTCCACTTT.

The V call is TRBV13, the J call TRBJ1-6; 7 bases are a match to TRBD1. The CDR3 has 15 residues. In germline, CDR1 is PRHDT, CDR2 FYEKMQ (reference sequence). Trimming cost V 5 bases and J 8 bases; bases outside gene matches: 9. The CDR3 sequence: CASSINRGGDSPLHF. The CDR3 nucleotides are TGTGCCAGCAGCATTAACAGGGGCGGTGATTCACCCCTCCACTTT. Full variable domain (remainder filled in from reference TRBV13 and TRBJ1-6): AAGVIQSPRHLIKEKRETATLKCYPIPRHDTVYWYQQGPGQDPQFLISFYEKMQSDKGSIPDRFSAQQFSDYHSELNMSSLELGDSALYFCASSINRGGDSPLHFGNGTRLTVT.

The J gene is TRBJ1-3, the V gene TRBV5-1; 8 bases agree with TRBD1. This CDR3 has 16 amino acids. CDR1 SGHRS and CDR2 YFSETQ come from the germline V gene. Unmatched junction bases numbered 8, after V lost 4 bases and J lost 2 bases. The CDR3 nucleotides read TGCGCCAGCAGCCGCCTAGGACAGGGAGCTGGAAACACCATATATTTT. Translating it yields CASSRLGQGAGNTIYF. Together with reference TRBV5-1 and TRBJ1-3, the CDR3 gives the full variable domain: KAGVTQTPRYLIKTRGQQVTLSCSPISGHRSVSWYQQTPGQGLQFLFEYFSETQRNKGNFPGRFSGRQFSNSRSEMNVSTLELGDSALYLCASSRLGQGAGNTIYFGEGSWLTVV.

This rearrangement joins TRBV18 to TRBJ1-2; a possible D gene is TRBD1 (6 bases). Trimming stripped 5 bases from V and 6 bases from J, with 13 bases between. Looked up from germline, CDR1 is KGHSH and CDR2 is LQKENI. The CDR3 runs to 13 residues. Here the CDR3 DNA reads TGTGCCAGCTCATACAGGGAATGGGATGGCTACACCTTC. It specifies CASSYREWDGYTF.

This clone was counted a few times. The chain links TRBV5-6 to TRBJ1-3; D call uncertain. Trimming removed 4 bases at V and 4 bases at J, with 12 bases between. The germline gives CDR1 SGHDT, CDR2 YYEEEE. The CDR3 contains 14 residues. The CDR3 spells CASSPRGPGNTIYF. CDR3 nucleotides: TGTGCCAGCAGCCCACGCGGGCCAGGAAACACCATATATTTT.

The rearrangement joins TRBV15 to TRBJ2-4; 7 nucleotides agree with TRBD1. The CDR3 extends over 17 amino acids. The ends lost 5 bases at V and 5 bases at J; junction bases unmatched: 15. CDR1 LNHNV and CDR2 YYDKDF come from the germline V gene (reference sequence). CDR3 amino acids: CATSLLQGVIGENIQYF. The CDR3 DNA is TGTGCCACCAGCTTACTTCAGGGGGTAATTGGTGAAAACATTCAGTACTTC.

The chain couples TRBV7-2 to TRBJ1-5, with unresolved D. Trimming removed 2 bases from V and 1 base from J, with 6 bases in between. In germline, CDR1 is SGHTA, CDR2 FQGNSA. The length of the CDR3 is 14 residues. This chain's CDR3 is CASSLHTSNQPQHF. CDR3 bases: TGTGCCAGCAGCTTACATACAAGCAATCAGCCCCAGCATTTT.

In regard to this clone: At the DNA level, this CDR3 is encoded by other sequences in the same sample as well. This chain joins TRBV19 and TRBJ2-2; 7 nucleotides align to TRBD1. The CDR3 extends over 16 amino acids. The germline CDR1 and CDR2 sequences are LNHDA and SQIVND (reference sequence). The junction had 5 bases not matched to a gene; V was cut back by 4 bases and J by 0 bases. The CDR3 DNA is TGTGCCAGTAGTACCCTCGGGACAGCGAACACCGGGGAGCTGTTTTTT. As protein: CASSTLGTANTGELFF.

This clone was seen more than once but under ten times. The rearrangement links TRBV27 to TRBJ1-5, with no clear D. The CDR3 is 14 amino acids. Looked up from germline, CDR1 is MNHEY and CDR2 is SMNVEV (reference sequence). Trimming stripped 3 bases from V and 0 bases from J, with 6 bases between. The CDR3 coding sequence is TGTGCCAGCAGTTTGCAACATAGCAATCAGCCCCAGCATTTT. Protein: CASSLQHSNQPQHF.

The count of this clone is one. The chain couples TRBV5-6 to TRBJ1-1; D gene unclear. Deletions cut 5 bases from V and 13 bases from J, with 21 bases between. The CDR3 has 13 amino acids. The V gene's germline CDR1 is SGHDT and CDR2 YYEEEE. The DNA of the CDR3 is TGTGCCAGCAGTCCTACCCCTCAAATTGGAGTTTTCTTT. Translation: CASSPTPQIGVFF.

This chain joins TRBV9 and TRBJ1-5, with TRBD1 matching over 7 bases. The CDR3 runs to 15 residues. Losses at the gene ends were 3 bases for V and 3 bases for J; bases not matched to a gene: 6. Germline-derived CDR1 and CDR2 are SGDLS and YYNGEE. CDR3 residues: CASSDTGQPNQPQHF. The DNA of the CDR3 is TGTGCCAGCAGCGATACGGGACAGCCCAATCAGCCCCAGCATTTT.

The chain couples TRBV27 to TRBJ2-1; 8 bases align to TRBD2. With 6 bases clipped from V and 4 bases from J, the junction kept 5 bases outside the gene matches. CDR3 length: 14 residues. The germline V gene encodes CDR1 MNHEY and CDR2 SMNVEV (reference sequence). The CDR3 nucleotides are TGTGCCAGCAGCCCGGGGGGGCCTTACAATGAGCAGTTCTTC. Its protein is CASSPGGPYNEQFF.

The chain recombines TRBV6-2 or TRBV6-3 with TRBJ1-5; TRBD1 matches at 8 bases. The trim removed 6 bases at V and 4 bases at J, leaving 14 bases unmatched. CDR3 length equals 17 residues. CDR1 and CDR2 (germline): MNHEY, SVGEGT. This CDR3 is CASSPFTGGGKNQPQHF. The CDR3 DNA is TGTGCCAGCAGCCCTTTTACAGGGGGAGGAAAGAATCAGCCCCAGCATTTT.

V usage is TRBV7-9 and J usage is TRBJ2-3; the match to TRBD2 covers 16 bases. V gave up 5 bases and J gave up 5 bases; unmatched junction bases: 13. This CDR3 is 19 amino acids long. CDR1 and CDR2 from the germline V gene are SEHNR and FQNEAQ (reference sequence). CDR3 nucleotides: TGTGCCAGCAGCCTTCCCCCGGGACTAGCGGGGGGGCCCTTAGATACGCAGTATTTT. This gives the protein CASSLPPGLAGGPLDTQYF.

The chain joins TRBV6-1 to TRBJ2-1, with D maybe TRBD1 (6 bases). The CDR3 runs to 15 residues. V was shortened by 1 base and J by 2 bases, with 9 bases between the two germline ends. Germline CDR1 MNHNS, CDR2 SASEGT. CDR3 sequence: CASSEVGGPYNEQFF. In nucleotides, the CDR3 is TGTGCCAGCAGTGAAGTAGGGGGTCCCTACAATGAGCAGTTCTTC.

The chain carries TRBV28 and TRBJ2-7; 7 positions agree with TRBD2. The germline gives CDR1 MDHEN, CDR2 SYDVKM. This CDR3 is 13 amino acids long. V shed 5 bases, J shed 2 bases, and the junction held 3 bases outside the gene matches. The CDR3 DNA is TGTGCCAGCAGTCAGGCGGGGGCCTACGAGCAGTACGTC. It is translated as CASSQAGAYEQYV.

The chain is built from TRBV7-8 and TRBJ2-5, with D perhaps matching TRBD1 (5 bases). The V and J ends lost 2 bases and 5 bases respectively, with 15 bases between them. The CDR3 totals 15 residues. Germline CDR1 reads SGHVS; CDR2 reads FQNEAQ. The CDR3 reads CASSLSGSGAETQYF. The CDR3 nucleotides read TGTGCCAGCAGCTTATCCGGAAGTGGGGCGGAGACCCAGTACTTC.